The 6 T cell receptor beta chains listed next were all sequenced from one sample in a study of OX40 agonist ivuxolimab in advanced cancers. Assay: immunoSEQ multiplex PCR; the TCRdb copy retains only in-frame clones and omits some. The data show around 47,000 clones, with approximately 88% seen just once and around 16% held by the top ten. This specimen consisted of CD4+ or CD8+ T cells sorted from blood, obtained in a trial of the OX40 agonist ivuxolimab. The receptor set was obtained from an adult with an advanced solid tumor such as melanoma, head and neck, liver or kidney cancer.

This chain uses TRBV28 with TRBJ1-1; no reliable D call. The V end was cut by 8 bases, the J end by 9 bases, with 10 bases between. Germline assignment: CDR1 MDHEN and CDR2 SYDVKM. The CDR3 is 10 amino acids. The CDR3 DNA sequence: TGTGCCAGCGCCACCATTAAAGCTTTCTTT. As protein: CASATIKAFF.

CDR3 DNA sequence: TGTGCCAGCGGATCAAAGGGAAACACCATATATTTT. Translation: CASGSKGNTIYF. V usage is TRBV7-2 and J usage is TRBJ1-3; D gene unclear. The CDR3 covers 12 residues. Germline CDR1 is SGHTA and CDR2 is FQGNSA. V shed 8 bases and J shed 4 bases, with 9 bases lying between them.

The gene calls are TRBV11-2 and TRBJ2-1; D is perhaps TRBD2 (7 bases). V lost 3 bases to trimming and J lost 5 bases, with 8 bases between them. In germline, CDR1 is SGHAT, CDR2 FQNNGV. The CDR3 has 13 residues. The CDR3: CASSFGGHNEQFF. The CDR3 DNA reads as TGTGCCAGCAGCTTCGGGGGGCACAATGAGCAGTTCTTC. Supplemented by reference TRBV11-2 and TRBJ2-1, the full variable domain reads EAGVAQSPRYKIIEKRQSVAFWCNPISGHATLYWYQQILGQGPKLLIQFQNNGVVDDSQLPKDRFSAERLKGVDSTLKIQPAKLEDSAVYLCASSFGGHNEQFFGPGTRLTVL.

By proportion, this clone is medium-sized. This chain joins TRBV5-1 and TRBJ1-1, with D possibly matching TRBD1 (6 bases). Germline V gene data show CDR1 as SGHRS and CDR2 as YFSETQ. Trimming removed 4 bases from V and 4 bases from J, with 26 bases in between. This CDR3 region has 18 residues. This CDR3 reads CASSQGVFRGPRGTEAFF. The CDR3 nucleotides read TGCGCCAGCAGCCAGGGAGTGTTCAGGGGCCCGAGGGGCACTGAAGCTTTCTTT.

This clone has a count of ten or more. CDR3 sequence reads: CASSVEGTRGTQYF. The DNA of the CDR3 is TGTGCCAGCAGCGTAGAGGGAACCCGGGGCACGCAGTATTTT. V usage is TRBV9 and J usage is TRBJ2-3, with D perhaps given as TRBD1 or TRBD2 (5 bases each). V dropped 0 bases and J dropped 9 bases, with 14 bases sitting between them. The CDR3 length is 14 residues. Germline V lookup: CDR1 SGDLS, CDR2 YYNGEE.

The gene calls are TRBV6-5 and TRBJ2-7, with a tentative D call TRBD2 (5 bases). Germline CDR1 is MNHEY and CDR2 is SVGAGI. Trimming cost V 2 bases and J 5 bases, with 13 bases left between them. CDR3 length: 14 residues. CDR3 sequence (DNA): TGTGCCAGCAGTTACGAAGGAGGCAGCAACGAGCAGTACTTC. Amino acids: CASSYEGGSNEQYF.